The T cell receptor (beta chain) under discussion was sequenced for a study of shared clonotypes between healthy human individuals. Study-wide points: Sequencing depth was expected to affect clonotype sharing among donors.

Comment on this clone: Its matching antigen is unknown. The junction departs from the called germline gene at one end, perhaps through a read error.

Researchers ran the assay at a deep level. Generated by immunoSEQ multiplex PCR, the TCRdb table keeps only in-frame clones and is missing some. This table holds 2 million to 2.5 million clones, 95% found once. Those who donated were healthy HIV-negative adults, with no recent acute infections or vaccinations reported. In germline, CDR1 is ENHRY, CDR2 SYGVKD. The CDR3 is 15 residues long. The sequence derives from a man aged 18 to 35 in good health. The J gene is TRBJ1-6, the V gene TRBV10-3; 7 bases match TRBD1. Sequenced input: naive CD4+ T cells sorted from blood. Subset here: CD45RA+ positively selected. DNA of the CDR3: TGTGCCATCAGTCGACAGGGTCCCTACAATTCACCCCTCCACTTT. Residues: CAISRQGPYNSPLHF.